Shown below are 18 T cell receptor beta chains from a single sample sequenced in a study of blood T cells in healthy people across ages. Primers used in a second PCR of about 6 to 11 cycles were a sample-barcoded 5' primer and a J-beta primer mix. TCRdb reprocessed the 5' RACE reads via MiXCR and lists one record per CDR3 protein. The sample has about 1.1 million distinct CDR3 sequences; approximately 38% are singletons. Sequenced sample: blood. Every receptor here comes from a man aged 18-30 years in good health.

This clonotype was counted at least ten times. CDR3 nucleotides: TGTGCCAGCAGTTTACGGGACAGAAGCACAGATACGCAGTATTTT. This translates into CASSLRDRSTDTQYF. The V call is TRBV27, the J call TRBJ2-3; 7 bases line up with TRBD1. The CDR3 runs 15 residues. Looked up from germline, CDR1 is MNHEY and CDR2 is SMNVEV (reference sequence). V shed 2 bases, J shed 0 bases, and the junction held 2 bases outside the gene matches.

Concerning this clonotype itself: The junction and the germline gene differ at one end; a read error may be behind it. The chain combines TRBV18 with TRBJ2-1, with unresolved D. CDR1 is KGHSH, CDR2 LQKENI, per germline. The CDR3 covers 13 residues. CDR3 DNA sequence: TGTGCCAGCTCACCTTCGCCGGTGGATGACCAGTTCTTC. This codes for CASSPSPVDDQFF. Drawing the rest from reference TRBV18 and TRBJ2-1, the complete variable domain is NAGVMQNPRHLVRRRGQEARLRCSPMKGHSHVYWYRQLPEEGLKFMVYLQKENIIDESGMPKERFSAEFPKEGPSILRIQQVVRGDSAAYFCASSPSPVDDQFFGPGTRLTVL.

This rearrangement joins TRBV29-1 to TRBJ2-2; 9 positions match TRBD1. The CDR3 has 15 amino acids. Looked up from germline, CDR1 is SQVTM and CDR2 is ANQGSEA. Trimming removed 1 base from V and 7 bases from J; junction bases left unmatched: 7. CDR3 in amino acids: CSVEVGQGTGGELFF. In DNA form, the CDR3 reads TGCAGCGTTGAAGTTGGACAGGGGACGGGCGGGGAGCTGTTTTTT.

A remark on this clonotype: A read error may account for a junction end that differs from germline. The chain uses TRBV29-1 and TRBJ1-6; D is perhaps TRBD1 (5 bases). The CDR3 consists of 14 residues. Germline CDR1 and CDR2: SQVTM and ANQGSEA. This CDR3 is CSASEGAYNSPPHF. The CDR3 DNA is TGCAGCGCTTCGGAAGGGGCCTATAATTCACCCCCCCACTTT.

The chain is built from TRBV27 and TRBJ2-3; the match to TRBD1 covers 10 bases. Germline-derived CDR1 and CDR2 are MNHEY and SMNVEV (reference sequence). This CDR3 is 15 amino acids long. V shed 5 bases, J shed 6 bases, and the junction held 8 bases outside the gene matches. CDR3 loop: CASSKTTGGGDTQYF. The CDR3 DNA follows: TGTGCCAGCAGTAAGACGACAGGGGGCGGTGATACGCAGTATTTT.

This clonotype was detected a few times. The chain couples TRBV5-1 to TRBJ1-1; D perhaps matches TRBD1 (6 bases). Per the germline V gene, CDR1 is SGHRS and CDR2 is YFSETQ. This CDR3 region has 15 residues. Trimming pared 0 bases from V and 3 bases from J, leaving 12 bases between. The CDR3: CASSLDPRGDTEAFF. The CDR3 bases are TGCGCCAGCAGCTTGGATCCCAGGGGTGACACTGAAGCTTTCTTT. The whole variable domain, filled in from reference TRBV5-1 and TRBJ1-1, reads KAGVTQTPRYLIKTRGQQVTLSCSPISGHRSVSWYQQTPGQGLQFLFEYFSETQRNKGNFPGRFSGRQFSNSRSEMNVSTLELGDSALYLCASSLDPRGDTEAFFGQGTRLTVV.

V usage is TRBV12-3 or TRBV12-4 and J usage is TRBJ1-5; D is possibly TRBD1 (6 bases). Trimming cost V 10 bases and J 2 bases, with 12 bases left between them. This CDR3 comprises 13 residues. The CDR3 sequence: CAKLGGGNQPQHF. The CDR3 bases are TGTGCCAAATTAGGGGGTGGCAATCAGCCCCAGCATTTT.

With respect to this clonotype: A read error may be the cause here, since a much bigger clone is one base away. This chain links TRBV20-1 with TRBJ2-3; 13 bases are a match to TRBD2. The CDR3 has 15 amino acids. Germline V gene sequence: CDR1 DFQATT, CDR2 SNEGSKA (reference sequence). The V and J ends lost 3 bases and 0 bases, in that order; junction bases with no gene match: 0. The CDR3 DNA reads as TGCAGTGCTAGGGGACTAGCGGGGAGCACAGATACGCAGTATTTT. Translation gives CSARGLAGSTDTQYF.

For the CDR3, the DNA is TGTGCCAGCAGCTCATCGACAAGCAATCAGCCCCAGCATTTT. Translation: CASSSSTSNQPQHF. The J gene is TRBJ1-5, the V gene TRBV11-3; no clear D. The CDR3 is 14 residues long. CDR1 is SGHNT, CDR2 YENEEA, per germline. Trimming took off 4 bases at V and 1 base at J, with 8 bases between the two ends.

This clonotype was counted ten times or more. V usage is TRBV12-3 or TRBV12-4 and J usage is TRBJ2-6, with 10 positions matching TRBD1. V shed 1 base and J 0 bases; nucleotides not matched to a gene: 6. This CDR3 spans 19 amino acids. The CDR3 DNA sequence: TGTGCCAGCAGTTTAGGCACCGGGACAGGGGTCTCTGGGGCCAACGTCCTGACTTTC. Translation: CASSLGTGTGVSGANVLTF.

DNA of the CDR3: TGCGCCAGCAGCCAAGATCGGGTCGGGGCAGATACGCAGTATTTT. Its translation is CASSQDRVGADTQYF. This chain joins TRBV4-3 and TRBJ2-3; tentatively, D is TRBD2 (5 bases). The germline gives CDR1 LGHNA, CDR2 YSLEER. V dropped 0 bases and J dropped 4 bases, with 11 bases sitting between them. This CDR3 is built from 15 residues.

There are a few counts of this clonotype. Here the CDR3 reads CASSLGGQGARNEQFF. CDR3 sequence (DNA): TGTGCCAGCAGCTTGGGGGGACAGGGAGCACGCAATGAGCAGTTCTTC. V gene TRBV5-5 combines with J gene TRBJ2-1; 9 bases map to TRBD1. Germline assignment: CDR1 SGHKS and CDR2 YYEKEE (reference sequence). J was trimmed by 6 bases and V by 0 bases; bases with no gene match: 7. The CDR3 runs to 16 residues.

This clonotype appeared once. The chain couples TRBV3-1 to TRBJ2-1; D ambiguous. The CDR3 runs 11 residues. The germline V and J ends were trimmed by 3 bases and 10 bases, with 7 bases remaining between them. CDR1 and CDR2 from the germline V gene are LGHDT and YNNKEL (reference sequence). The CDR3 DNA reads TGTGCCAGCAGCCACCAATGGGAGCAGTTCTTC. This encodes CASSHQWEQFF.

The chain is built from TRBV4-1 and TRBJ2-3, with D possibly matching TRBD1 (5 bases). The ends were cut back, 0 bases at V and 0 bases at J, with 13 bases in the middle. The CDR3 is made up of 17 amino acids. The V gene's germline CDR1 is MGHRA and CDR2 YSYEKL. CDR3 sequence reads: CASSQELTGASTDTQYF. Written as DNA, the CDR3 is TGCGCCAGCAGCCAAGAACTCACAGGAGCTAGCACAGATACGCAGTATTTT.

The chain combines TRBV7-2 with TRBJ2-1; D remains unclear. The J call may be in error: the DNA end matches TRBJ2-7 better. This CDR3 region has 15 residues. Germline V gives CDR1 SGHTA, CDR2 FQGNSA. CDR3 residues: CASSLASGTYNEQYF. CDR3 nucleotides: TGTGCCAGCAGCTTAGCATCAGGAACCTACAATGAGCAGTACTTC.

This chain connects TRBV10-3 to TRBJ2-3, with 7 bases fitting TRBD1. Trimming removed 0 bases from V and 3 bases from J; junction bases left unmatched: 0. Germline V gene data show CDR1 as ENHRY and CDR2 as SYGVKD. There are 14 residues in the CDR3. The CDR3 region has the DNA TGTGCCATCAGTGAGTCGACAGGGACAGATACGCAGTATTTT. Residues: CAISESTGTDTQYF.

This clonotype turned up a few times. J is TRBJ1-2 and V is TRBV5-6; 10 nucleotides align to TRBD1. Germline loops: CDR1 SGHDT, CDR2 YYEEEE. Germline trimming cut 0 bases from V and 4 bases from J; bases unmatched to any gene: 9. The CDR3 consists of 17 residues. For the CDR3, the DNA is TGTGCCAGCAGCTTGGTTGGACAGGGGGGGAACGGCTATGGCTACACCTTC. Protein product: CASSLVGQGGNGYGYTF.

This clonotype occurred a few times. The genes are TRBV10-3 and TRBJ1-4; D not certain. The CDR3 consists of 12 residues. The germline V gene has CDR1 ENHRY and CDR2 SYGVKD. V shed 7 bases and J shed 7 bases, with 10 bases lying between them. CDR3 nucleotide sequence: TGTGCCATCAAAGGTGTGGGTGAAAAACTGTTTTTT. Protein product: CAIKGVGEKLFF.